Described below is a single T cell receptor (beta chain) sequence and its context. Its target is unknown. Axillary draining lymph nodes of breast cancer patients supplied the node samples. These data originate in a study of breast tumors, draining lymph nodes, adjacent tissues. Using its own MiXCR run on the multiplex PCR reads, TCRdb lists one record per CDR3 protein. The sample records about 140,000 distinct CDR3 sequences, about 31% being singletons. Study-wide results and limits: Tumor and nontumor repertoires were significantly more similar in luminal-like than in basal-like breast cancer. Data only fit, rather than demonstrated, lymph node origin of most tumor T cells. Tumor TCR diversity was below lymph nodes but above nontumor tissue.

The CDR3 covers 16 residues. V lost 3 bases and J lost 5; bases outside the gene matches: 10. Sequenced material: axillary lymph node tissue. The chain links TRBV12-3 or TRBV12-4 to TRBJ2-5; TRBD1 agrees at 9 bases. The sequence was obtained from a female donor with breast cancer. Some clones in this sample may be carry-over from other donors' samples. This CDR3 is CASSFDDRGSSETQYF. The CDR3 region has the DNA TGTGCCAGCAGTTTCGACGACAGGGGGTCTTCGGAGACCCAGTACTTC.